This T cell receptor beta chain came from a study of blood T cell repertoires in COVID-19. Overall study context: Sample material is recorded as cDNA or gDNA derived from T cells, B-cell-depleted T cells, or PBMCs.

This clone was counted once. J gave up 6 bases and V 6 bases, and 8 bases lay outside the gene matches. CDR1 is MNHEY, CDR2 SMNVEV, per germline (reference sequence). The CDR3 is 16 amino acids. Method: immunoSEQ multiplex PCR; TCRdb's copy keeps in-frame clones and lacks some. The table lists under 550,000 clones, about 90% of them singletons. This clonotype originated in a man between 18 and 29 years old with COVID-19, enrolled during active disease. The specimen sequenced was peripheral blood. This rearrangement joins TRBV27 to TRBJ2-2; 12 bases map to TRBD2. The CDR3 protein is CASRTSGGLVAGELFF. The CDR3 bases are TGTGCCAGCAGGACTAGCGGGGGATTGGTTGCCGGGGAGCTGTTTTTT.